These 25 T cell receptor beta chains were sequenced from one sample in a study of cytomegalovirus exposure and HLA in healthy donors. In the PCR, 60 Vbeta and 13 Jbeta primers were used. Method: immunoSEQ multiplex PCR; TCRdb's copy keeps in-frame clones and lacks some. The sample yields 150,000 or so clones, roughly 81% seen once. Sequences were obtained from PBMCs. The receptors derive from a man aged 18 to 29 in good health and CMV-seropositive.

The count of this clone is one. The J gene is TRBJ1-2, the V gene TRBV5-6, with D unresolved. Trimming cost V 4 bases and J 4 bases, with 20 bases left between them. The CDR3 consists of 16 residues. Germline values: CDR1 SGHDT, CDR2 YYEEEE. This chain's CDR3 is CASSPITADSLYGYTF. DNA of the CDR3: TGTGCCAGCAGCCCCATCACGGCCGACTCGCTCTATGGCTACACCTTC. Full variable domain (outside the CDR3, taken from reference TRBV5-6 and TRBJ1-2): DAGVTQSPTHLIKTRGQQVTLRCSPKSGHDTVSWYQQALGQGPQFIFQYYEEEERQRGNFPDRFSGHQFPNYSSELNVNALLLGDSALYLCASSPITADSLYGYTFGSGTRLTVV.

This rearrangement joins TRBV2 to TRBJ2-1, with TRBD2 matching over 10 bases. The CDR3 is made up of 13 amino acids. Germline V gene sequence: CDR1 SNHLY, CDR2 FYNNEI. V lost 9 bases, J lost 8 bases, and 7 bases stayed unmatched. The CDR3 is CASSGGFRDEQFF. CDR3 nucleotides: TGTGCCAGTAGCGGGGGGTTTCGGGATGAGCAGTTCTTC.

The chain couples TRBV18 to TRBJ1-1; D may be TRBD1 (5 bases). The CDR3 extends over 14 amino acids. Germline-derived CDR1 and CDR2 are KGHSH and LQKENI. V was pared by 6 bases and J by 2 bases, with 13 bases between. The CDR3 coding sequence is TGTGCCAGCTCCCCAATGGGGCTAAACACTGAAGCTTTCTTT. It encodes CASSPMGLNTEAFF.

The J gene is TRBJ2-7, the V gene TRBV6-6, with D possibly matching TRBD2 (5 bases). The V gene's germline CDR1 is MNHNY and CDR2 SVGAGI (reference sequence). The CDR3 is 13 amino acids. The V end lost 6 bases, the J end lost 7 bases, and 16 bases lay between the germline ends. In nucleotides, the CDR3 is TGTGCCAGCAGAATCGGACTCCCCAATGAGCAGTACTTC. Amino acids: CASRIGLPNEQYF.

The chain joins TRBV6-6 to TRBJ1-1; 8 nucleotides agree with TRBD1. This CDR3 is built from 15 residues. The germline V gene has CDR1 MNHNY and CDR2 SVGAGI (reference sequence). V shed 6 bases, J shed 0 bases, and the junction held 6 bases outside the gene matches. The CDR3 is CASSTGGRMNTEAFF. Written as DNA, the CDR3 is TGTGCCAGCAGCACAGGGGGGAGAATGAACACTGAAGCTTTCTTT.

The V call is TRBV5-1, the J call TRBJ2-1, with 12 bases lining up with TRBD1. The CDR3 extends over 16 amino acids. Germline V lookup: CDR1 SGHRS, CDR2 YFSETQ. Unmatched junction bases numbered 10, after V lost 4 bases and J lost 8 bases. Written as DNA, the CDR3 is TGCGCCAGCAGCACGGGACAGGGGGCCGACAATCATGAGCAGTTCTTC. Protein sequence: CASSTGQGADNHEQFF. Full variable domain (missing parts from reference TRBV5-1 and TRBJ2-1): KAGVTQTPRYLIKTRGQQVTLSCSPISGHRSVSWYQQTPGQGLQFLFEYFSETQRNKGNFPGRFSGRQFSNSRSEMNVSTLELGDSALYLCASSTGQGADNHEQFFGPGTRLTVL.

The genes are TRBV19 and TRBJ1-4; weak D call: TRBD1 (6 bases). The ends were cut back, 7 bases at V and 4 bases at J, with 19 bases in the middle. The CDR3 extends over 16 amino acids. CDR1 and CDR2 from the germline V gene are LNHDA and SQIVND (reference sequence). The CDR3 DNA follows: TGTGCCAGTACCCCTAGCCACTTACAGGGTAATGAAAAACTGTTTTTT. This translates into CASTPSHLQGNEKLFF.

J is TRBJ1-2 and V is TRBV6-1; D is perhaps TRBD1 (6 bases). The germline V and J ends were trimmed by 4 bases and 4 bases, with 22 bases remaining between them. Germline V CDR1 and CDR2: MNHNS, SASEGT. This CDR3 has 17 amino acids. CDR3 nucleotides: TGTGCCAGCAGTGCGGCGGACCAGGGGAGACTGATCTATGGCTACACCTTC. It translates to CASSAADQGRLIYGYTF.

CDR3 sequence (DNA): TGCGCCAGCAGCCAAGGGGGAATGCAGGGCGTAAACGAGCAGTACTTC. This sequence encodes CASSQGGMQGVNEQYF. This chain links TRBV4-1 with TRBJ2-7; tentatively, D is TRBD1 (5 bases). V was shortened by 1 base and J by 5 bases, with 18 bases between the two germline ends. Germline CDR1 and CDR2: MGHRA and YSYEKL. The CDR3 covers 16 residues.

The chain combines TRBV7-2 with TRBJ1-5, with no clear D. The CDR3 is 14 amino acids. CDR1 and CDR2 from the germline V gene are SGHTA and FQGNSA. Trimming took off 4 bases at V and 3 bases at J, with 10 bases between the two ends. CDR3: CASSSDIPNQPQHF. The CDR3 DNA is TGTGCCAGCAGCTCTGACATTCCCAATCAGCCCCAGCATTTT. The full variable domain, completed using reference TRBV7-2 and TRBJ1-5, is GAGVSQSPSNKVTEKGKDVELRCDPISGHTALYWYRQSLGQGLEFLIYFQGNSAPDKSGLPSDRFSAERTGGSVSTLTIQRTQQEDSAVYLCASSSDIPNQPQHFGDGTRLSIL.

CDR3 bases: TGCGCCAGCAGAGGGGAATTTAGCACAGATACGCAGTATTTT. It specifies CASRGEFSTDTQYF. The V call is TRBV5-1, the J call TRBJ2-3; TRBD1 might be the D (5 bases). Trimming left V 5 bases short and J 0 bases short, with 10 bases between. Germline CDR1 reads SGHRS; CDR2 reads YFSETQ. The CDR3 covers 14 residues.

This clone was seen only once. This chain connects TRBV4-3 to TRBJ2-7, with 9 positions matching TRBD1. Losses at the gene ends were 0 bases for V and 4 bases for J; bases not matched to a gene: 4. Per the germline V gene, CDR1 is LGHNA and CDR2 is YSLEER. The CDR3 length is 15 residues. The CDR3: CASSQDWTGVYEQYF. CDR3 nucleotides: TGCGCCAGCAGCCAAGATTGGACAGGGGTGTACGAGCAGTACTTC.

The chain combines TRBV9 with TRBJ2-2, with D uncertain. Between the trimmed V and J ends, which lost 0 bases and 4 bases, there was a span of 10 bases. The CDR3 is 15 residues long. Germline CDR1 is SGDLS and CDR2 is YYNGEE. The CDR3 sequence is CASSVGHPSTGELFF. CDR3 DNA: TGTGCCAGCAGCGTAGGACACCCGTCCACCGGGGAGCTGTTTTTT.

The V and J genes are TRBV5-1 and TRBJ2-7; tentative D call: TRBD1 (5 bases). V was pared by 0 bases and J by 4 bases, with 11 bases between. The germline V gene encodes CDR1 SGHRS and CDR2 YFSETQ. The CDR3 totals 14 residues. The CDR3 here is CASSLDRRGYEQYF. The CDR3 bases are TGCGCCAGCAGCTTGGACAGGCGAGGATACGAGCAGTACTTC.

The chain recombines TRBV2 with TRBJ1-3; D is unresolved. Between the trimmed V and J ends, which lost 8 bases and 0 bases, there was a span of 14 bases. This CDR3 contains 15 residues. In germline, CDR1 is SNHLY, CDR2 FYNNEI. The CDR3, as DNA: TGTGCCAGCTGGCAGGTATCCAGCTCTGGAAACACCATATATTTT. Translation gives CASWQVSSSGNTIYF.

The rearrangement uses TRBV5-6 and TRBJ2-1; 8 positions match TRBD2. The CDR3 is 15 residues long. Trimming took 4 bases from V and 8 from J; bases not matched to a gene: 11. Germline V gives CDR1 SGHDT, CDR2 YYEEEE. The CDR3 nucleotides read TGTGCCAGCAGCCACGGGACTAGGGGGGGGGATGAGCAGTTCTTC. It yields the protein CASSHGTRGGDEQFF. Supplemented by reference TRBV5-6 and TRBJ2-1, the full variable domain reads DAGVTQSPTHLIKTRGQQVTLRCSPKSGHDTVSWYQQALGQGPQFIFQYYEEEERQRGNFPDRFSGHQFPNYSSELNVNALLLGDSALYLCASSHGTRGGDEQFFGPGTRLTVL.

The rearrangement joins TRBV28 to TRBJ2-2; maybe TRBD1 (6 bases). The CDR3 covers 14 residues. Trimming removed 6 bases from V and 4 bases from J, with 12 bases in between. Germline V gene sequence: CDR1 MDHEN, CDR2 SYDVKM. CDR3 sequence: CASRTGTPTGELFF. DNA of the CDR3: TGTGCCAGCAGGACCGGGACACCCACCGGGGAGCTGTTTTTT.

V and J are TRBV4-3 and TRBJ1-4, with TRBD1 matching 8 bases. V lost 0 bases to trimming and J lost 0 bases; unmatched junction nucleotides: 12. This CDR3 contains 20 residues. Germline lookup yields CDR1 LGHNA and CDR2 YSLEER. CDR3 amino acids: CASSQDLSGTGIATNEKLFF. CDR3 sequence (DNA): TGCGCCAGCAGCCAAGATCTGTCCGGGACAGGTATTGCAACTAATGAAAAACTGTTTTTT.

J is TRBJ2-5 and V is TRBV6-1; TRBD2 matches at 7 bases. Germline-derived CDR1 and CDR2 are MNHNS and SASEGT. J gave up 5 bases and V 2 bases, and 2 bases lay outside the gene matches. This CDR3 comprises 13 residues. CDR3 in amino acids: CASSERGGETQYF. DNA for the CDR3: TGTGCCAGCAGTGAAAGGGGAGGGGAGACCCAGTACTTC.

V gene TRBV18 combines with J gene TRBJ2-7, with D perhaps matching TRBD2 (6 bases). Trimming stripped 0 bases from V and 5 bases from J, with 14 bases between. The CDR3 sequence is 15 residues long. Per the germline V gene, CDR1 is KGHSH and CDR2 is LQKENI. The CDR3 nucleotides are TGTGCCAGCTCACCACCAAACGGGGGTCCCCACGAGCAGTACTTC. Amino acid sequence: CASSPPNGGPHEQYF.

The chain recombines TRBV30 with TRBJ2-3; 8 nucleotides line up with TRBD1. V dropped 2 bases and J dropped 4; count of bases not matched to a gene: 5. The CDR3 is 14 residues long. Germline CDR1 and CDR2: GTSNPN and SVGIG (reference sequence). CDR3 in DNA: TGTGCCTGGAGTTCTGGACAGGGAGCAGATACGCAGTATTTT. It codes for CAWSSGQGADTQYF.

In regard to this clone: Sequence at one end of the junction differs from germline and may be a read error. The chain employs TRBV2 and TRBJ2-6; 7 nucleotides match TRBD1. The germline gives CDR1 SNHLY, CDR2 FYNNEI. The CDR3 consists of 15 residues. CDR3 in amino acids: CASTDRETGANGLTF. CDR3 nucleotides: TGTGCCAGCACCGACAGGGAAACTGGGGCCAACGGCCTGACTTTC.

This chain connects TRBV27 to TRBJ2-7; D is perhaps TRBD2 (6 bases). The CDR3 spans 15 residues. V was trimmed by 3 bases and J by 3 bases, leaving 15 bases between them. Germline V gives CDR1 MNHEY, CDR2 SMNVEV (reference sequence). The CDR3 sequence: CASSLTEGPNYEQYF. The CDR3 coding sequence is TGTGCCAGCAGTTTGACGGAGGGACCAAACTACGAGCAGTACTTC.

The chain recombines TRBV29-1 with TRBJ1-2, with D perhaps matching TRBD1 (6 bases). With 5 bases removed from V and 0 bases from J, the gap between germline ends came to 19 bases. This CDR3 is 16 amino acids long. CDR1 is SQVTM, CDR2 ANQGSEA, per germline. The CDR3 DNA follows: TGCAGCGTTATTAACGCAGGGACAAGTGCTAACTATGGCTACACCTTC. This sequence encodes CSVINAGTSANYGYTF.

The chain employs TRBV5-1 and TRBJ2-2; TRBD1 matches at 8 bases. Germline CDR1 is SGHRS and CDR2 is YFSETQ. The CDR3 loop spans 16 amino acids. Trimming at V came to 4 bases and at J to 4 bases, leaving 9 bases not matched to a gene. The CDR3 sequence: CASSIITGGSTGELFF. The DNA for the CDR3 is TGCGCCAGCAGCATTATTACAGGGGGATCCACCGGGGAGCTGTTTTTT.